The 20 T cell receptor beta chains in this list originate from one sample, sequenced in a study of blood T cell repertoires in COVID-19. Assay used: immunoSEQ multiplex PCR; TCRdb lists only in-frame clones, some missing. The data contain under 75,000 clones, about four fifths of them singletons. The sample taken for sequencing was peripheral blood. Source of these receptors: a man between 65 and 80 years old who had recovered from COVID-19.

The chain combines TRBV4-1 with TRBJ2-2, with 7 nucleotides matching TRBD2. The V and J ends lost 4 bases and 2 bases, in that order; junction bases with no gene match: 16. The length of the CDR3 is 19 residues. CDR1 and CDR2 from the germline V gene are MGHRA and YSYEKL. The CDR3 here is CASSPTGLGAGLNTGELFF. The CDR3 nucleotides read TGCGCCAGCAGCCCGACGGGTCTAGGAGCGGGGCTCAACACCGGGGAGCTGTTTTTT.

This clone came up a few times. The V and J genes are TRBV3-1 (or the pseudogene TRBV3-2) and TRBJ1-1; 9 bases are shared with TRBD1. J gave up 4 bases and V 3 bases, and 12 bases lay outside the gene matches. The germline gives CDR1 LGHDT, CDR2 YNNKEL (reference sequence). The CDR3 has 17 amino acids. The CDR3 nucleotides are TGTGCCAGCAGCCAGGACGGATGGGGACAGGGACTCACTGAAGCTTTCTTT. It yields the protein CASSQDGWGQGLTEAFF.

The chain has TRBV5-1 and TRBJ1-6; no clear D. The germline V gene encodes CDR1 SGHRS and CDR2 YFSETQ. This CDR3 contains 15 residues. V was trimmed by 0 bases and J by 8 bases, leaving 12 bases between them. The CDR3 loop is CASSLGSGVDSPLHF. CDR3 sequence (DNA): TGCGCCAGCAGCTTGGGCTCCGGGGTCGATTCACCCCTCCACTTT.

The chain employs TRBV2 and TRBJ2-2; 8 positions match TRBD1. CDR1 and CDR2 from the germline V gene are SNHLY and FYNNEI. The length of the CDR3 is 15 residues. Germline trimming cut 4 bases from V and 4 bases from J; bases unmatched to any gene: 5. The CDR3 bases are TGTGCCAGCAGTGGAGACAGGGGCGCCACCGGGGAGCTGTTTTTT. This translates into CASSGDRGATGELFF. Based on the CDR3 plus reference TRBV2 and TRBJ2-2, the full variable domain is EPEVTQTPSHQVTQMGQEVILRCVPISNHLYFYWYRQILGQKVEFLVSFYNNEISEKSEIFDDQFSVERPDGSNFTLKIRSTKLEDSAMYFCASSGDRGATGELFFGEGSRLTVL.

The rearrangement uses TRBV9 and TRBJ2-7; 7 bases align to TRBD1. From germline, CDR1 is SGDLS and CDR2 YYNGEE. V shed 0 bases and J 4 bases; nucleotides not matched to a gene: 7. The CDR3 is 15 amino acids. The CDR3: CASSVATGERYEQYF. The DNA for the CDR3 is TGTGCCAGCAGCGTAGCTACAGGGGAGCGATACGAGCAGTACTTC. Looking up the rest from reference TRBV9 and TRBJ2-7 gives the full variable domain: DSGVTQTPKHLITATGQRVTLRCSPRSGDLSVYWYQQSLDQGLQFLIQYYNGEERAKGNILERFSAQQFPDLHSELNLSSLELGDSALYFCASSVATGERYEQYFGPGTRLTVT.

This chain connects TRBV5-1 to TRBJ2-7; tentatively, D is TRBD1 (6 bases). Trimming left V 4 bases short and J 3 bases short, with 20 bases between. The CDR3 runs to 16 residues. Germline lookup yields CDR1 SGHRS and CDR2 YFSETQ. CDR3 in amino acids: CASSPNTGSGNYEQYF. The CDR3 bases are TGCGCCAGCAGCCCAAATACAGGGAGTGGAAACTACGAGCAGTACTTC.

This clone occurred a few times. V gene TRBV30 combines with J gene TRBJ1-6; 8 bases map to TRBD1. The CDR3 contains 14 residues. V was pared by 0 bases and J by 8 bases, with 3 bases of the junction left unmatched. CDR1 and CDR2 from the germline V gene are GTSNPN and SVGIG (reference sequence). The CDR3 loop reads CAWSVATGDSPLHF. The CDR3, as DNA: TGTGCCTGGAGTGTAGCGACAGGGGATTCACCCCTCCACTTT.

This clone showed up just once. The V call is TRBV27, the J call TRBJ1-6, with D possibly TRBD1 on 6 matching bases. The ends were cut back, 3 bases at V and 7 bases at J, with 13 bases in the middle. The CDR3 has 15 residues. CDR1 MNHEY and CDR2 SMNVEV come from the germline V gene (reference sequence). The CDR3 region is CASSFGDRPNSPLHF. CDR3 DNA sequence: TGTGCCAGCAGTTTTGGAGACAGGCCAAATTCACCCCTCCACTTT.

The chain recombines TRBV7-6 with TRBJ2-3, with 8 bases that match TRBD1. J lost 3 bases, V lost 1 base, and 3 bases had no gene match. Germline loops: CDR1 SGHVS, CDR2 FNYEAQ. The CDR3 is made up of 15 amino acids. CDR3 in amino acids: CASSLGGQVTDTQYF. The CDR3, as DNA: TGTGCCAGCAGCTTAGGGGGACAGGTGACAGATACGCAGTATTTT.

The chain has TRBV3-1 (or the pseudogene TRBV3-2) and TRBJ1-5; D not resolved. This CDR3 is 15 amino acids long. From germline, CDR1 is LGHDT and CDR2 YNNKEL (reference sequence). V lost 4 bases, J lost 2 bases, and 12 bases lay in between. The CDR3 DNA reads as TGTGCCAGCAGCCCCCTTACCCCGGGCAATCAGCCCCAGCATTTT. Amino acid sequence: CASSPLTPGNQPQHF.

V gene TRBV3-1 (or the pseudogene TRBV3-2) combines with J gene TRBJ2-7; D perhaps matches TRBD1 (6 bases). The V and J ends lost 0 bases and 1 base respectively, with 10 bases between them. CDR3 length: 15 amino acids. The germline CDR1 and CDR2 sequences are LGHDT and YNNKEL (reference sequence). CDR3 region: CASSQEGGTSYEQYF. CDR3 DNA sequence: TGTGCCAGCAGCCAAGAAGGGGGTACGTCCTACGAGCAGTACTTC.

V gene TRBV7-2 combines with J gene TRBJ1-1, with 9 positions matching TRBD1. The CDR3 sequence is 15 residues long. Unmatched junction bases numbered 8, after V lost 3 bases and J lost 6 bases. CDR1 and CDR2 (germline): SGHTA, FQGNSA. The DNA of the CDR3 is TGTGCCAGCAGCTTGGCACAGGGGGCCTGGGCTGAAGCTTTCTTT. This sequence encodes CASSLAQGAWAEAFF.

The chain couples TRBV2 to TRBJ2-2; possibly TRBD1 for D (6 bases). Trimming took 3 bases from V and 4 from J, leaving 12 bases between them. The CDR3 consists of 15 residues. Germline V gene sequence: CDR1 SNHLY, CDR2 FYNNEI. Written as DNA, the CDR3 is TGTGCCAGCAGTGAGCAGGGGCAGACCACCGGGGAGCTGTTTTTT. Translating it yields CASSEQGQTTGELFF.

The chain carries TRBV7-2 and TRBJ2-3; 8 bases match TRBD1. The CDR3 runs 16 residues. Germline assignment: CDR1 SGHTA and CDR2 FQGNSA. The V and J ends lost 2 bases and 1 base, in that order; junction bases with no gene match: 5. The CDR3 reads CASSLMGQAGTDTQYF. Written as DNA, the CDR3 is TGTGCCAGCAGCTTAATGGGACAGGCCGGCACAGATACGCAGTATTTT.

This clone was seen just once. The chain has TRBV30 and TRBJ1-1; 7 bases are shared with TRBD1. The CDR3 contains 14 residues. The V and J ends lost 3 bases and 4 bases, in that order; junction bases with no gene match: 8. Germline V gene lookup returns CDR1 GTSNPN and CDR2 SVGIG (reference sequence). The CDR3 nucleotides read TGTGCCTGGAGGAGACAGGGCCTCGGCACTGAAGCTTTCTTT. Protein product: CAWRRQGLGTEAFF.

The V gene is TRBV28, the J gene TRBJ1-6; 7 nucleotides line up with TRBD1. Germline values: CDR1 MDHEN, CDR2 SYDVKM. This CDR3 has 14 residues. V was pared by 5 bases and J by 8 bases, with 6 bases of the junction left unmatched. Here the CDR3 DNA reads TGTGCCAGCAGTGGGGGGACAGCCTATTCACCCCTCCACTTT. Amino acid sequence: CASSGGTAYSPLHF.

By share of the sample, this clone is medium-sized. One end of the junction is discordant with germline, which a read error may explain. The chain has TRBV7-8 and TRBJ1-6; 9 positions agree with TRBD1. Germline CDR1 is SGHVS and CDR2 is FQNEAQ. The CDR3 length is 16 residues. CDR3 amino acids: CASSLAPGQGIYWVQF. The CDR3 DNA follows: TGTGCCAGCAGCTTAGCGCCGGGACAGGGCATTTATTGGGTTCAGTTT. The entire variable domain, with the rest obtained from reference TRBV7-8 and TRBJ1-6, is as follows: GAGVSQSPRYKVAKRGQDVALRCDPISGHVSLFWYQQALGQGPEFLTYFQNEAQLDKSGLPSDRFFAERPEGSVSTLKIQRTQQEDSAVYLCASSLAPGQGIYWVQFGNGTRLTVT.

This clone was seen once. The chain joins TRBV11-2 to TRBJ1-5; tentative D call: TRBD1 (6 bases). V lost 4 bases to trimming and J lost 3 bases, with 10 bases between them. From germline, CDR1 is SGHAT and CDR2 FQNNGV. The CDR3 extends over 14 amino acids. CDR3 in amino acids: CASSWGTPNQPQHF. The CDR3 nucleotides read TGTGCCAGCAGCTGGGGGACACCCAATCAGCCCCAGCATTTT.

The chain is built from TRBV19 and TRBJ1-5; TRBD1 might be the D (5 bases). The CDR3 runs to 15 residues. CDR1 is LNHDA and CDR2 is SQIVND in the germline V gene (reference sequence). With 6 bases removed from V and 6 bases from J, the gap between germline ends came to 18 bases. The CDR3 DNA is TGTGCCAGTAGACAACCAACAGGTCTGGGTCAGCCCCAGCATTTT. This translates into CASRQPTGLGQPQHF.

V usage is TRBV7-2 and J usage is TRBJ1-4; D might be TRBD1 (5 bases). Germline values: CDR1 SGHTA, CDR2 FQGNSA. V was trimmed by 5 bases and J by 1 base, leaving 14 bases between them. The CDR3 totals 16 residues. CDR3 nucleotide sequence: TGTGCCAGCAGCCCAAAGGGCGGACAAACTAATGAAAAACTGTTTTTT. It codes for CASSPKGGQTNEKLFF.